Below, 11 T cell receptor beta chains from the same sample are listed, as sequenced in a study of CD8+ T cells in alopecia areata. As the sequencing template, cDNA was produced by extracting RNA and reverse transcribing it. Produced via immunoSEQ multiplex PCR; TCRdb's table is partial and in-frame only. The table includes about 180,000 clones, roughly 50% detected once. The treatment denotes: oral pan-JAK inhibitor, 5-10 mg twice daily. The specimen comprised CD8+ T cells sorted from blood, sampled at week 24, from a patient treated with tofacitinib. These receptors came from a human donor with alopecia areata.

The chain has TRBV13 and TRBJ2-7; 7 nucleotides match TRBD1. The CDR3 is 14 residues long. Germline loops: CDR1 PRHDT, CDR2 FYEKMQ (reference sequence). The J segment lost 3 bases and the V segment lost 5 bases, leaving 7 bases of the junction unmatched. The CDR3 loop reads CASSTPDRIYEQYF. DNA for the CDR3: TGTGCCAGCAGCACCCCGGACAGGATCTACGAGCAGTACTTC.

The chain couples TRBV4-1 to TRBJ2-4; 9 bases are shared with TRBD2. Germline lookup yields CDR1 MGHRA and CDR2 YSYEKL. The junction had 8 bases not matched to a gene; V was cut back by 0 bases and J by 8 bases. The CDR3 runs to 16 residues. DNA for the CDR3: TGCGCCAGCAGCCAAGACGTCGGCGGGGGGGTTGACATTCAGTACTTC. It encodes CASSQDVGGGVDIQYF.

The rearrangement uses TRBV29-1 and TRBJ1-2; 8 positions agree with TRBD1. Unmatched junction bases numbered 10, after V lost 3 bases and J lost 7 bases. The germline gives CDR1 SQVTM, CDR2 ANQGSEA. The CDR3 is 14 residues long. CDR3 bases: TGCAGCGTTGACATTCAGGGGGCAGGGACTGGCTACACCTTC. Protein sequence: CSVDIQGAGTGYTF.

This clone was seen a handful of times. This chain uses TRBV30 with TRBJ1-1; D not certain. Between the trimmed V and J ends, which lost 3 bases and 1 base, there was a span of 12 bases. Germline V gene data show CDR1 as GTSNPN and CDR2 as SVGIG (reference sequence). The CDR3 extends over 14 amino acids. In DNA form, the CDR3 reads TGTGCCTGGAGCGAAACTACACCGAACACTGAAGCTTTCTTT. This sequence encodes CAWSETTPNTEAFF.

This chain links TRBV7-9 with TRBJ2-7, with 7 bases fitting TRBD1. This CDR3 has 15 residues. V shed 5 bases, J shed 2 bases, and the junction held 9 bases outside the gene matches. Germline assignment: CDR1 SEHNR and CDR2 FQNEAQ (reference sequence). The CDR3 spells CASSIGTDPPYEQYF. The CDR3 DNA reads as TGTGCCAGCAGCATCGGGACAGATCCCCCCTACGAGCAGTACTTC.

This clone appeared a few times. This chain connects TRBV30 to TRBJ1-1; perhaps TRBD1 as D (5 bases). The CDR3 has 13 residues. Germline loops: CDR1 GTSNPN, CDR2 SVGIG (reference sequence). V was pared by 5 bases and J by 1 base, with 11 bases between. CDR3 region: CAWGNTGNTEAFF. As DNA, the CDR3 is TGTGCCTGGGGGAACACAGGGAACACTGAAGCTTTCTTT.

In its sample, this clone was seen a few times. The V and J genes are TRBV29-1 and TRBJ2-6; no firm D call. V lost 0 bases and J 2 bases, leaving 11 bases between the germline ends. This CDR3 region has 16 residues. Germline CDR1 SQVTM, CDR2 ANQGSEA. CDR3 sequence: CSVEDPEYAGANVLTF. CDR3 nucleotide sequence: TGCAGCGTTGAAGATCCGGAGTATGCTGGGGCCAACGTCCTGACTTTC.

The chain combines TRBV7-7 with TRBJ2-3; 8 bases fit TRBD1. Germline loops: CDR1 SSHAT, CDR2 FNYEAQ (reference sequence). The CDR3 loop spans 16 amino acids. V was pared by 5 bases and J by 1 base, with 8 bases of the junction left unmatched. The CDR3 is CASSVPGQEGTDTQYF. CDR3 nucleotide sequence: TGTGCCAGCAGCGTCCCGGGACAGGAGGGCACAGATACGCAGTATTTT.

This rearrangement joins TRBV27 to TRBJ1-2; D gene unclear. V lost 3 bases and J 4 bases, leaving 12 bases between the germline ends. This CDR3 region has 14 residues. CDR1 and CDR2 (germline): MNHEY, SMNVEV (reference sequence). The CDR3 reads CASSLADGTYGYTF. DNA for the CDR3: TGTGCCAGCAGTTTGGCGGACGGAACCTATGGCTACACCTTC.

The rearrangement uses TRBV30 and TRBJ1-1; tentative D call: TRBD1 (6 bases). The CDR3 contains 13 residues. V dropped 2 bases and J dropped 6 bases, with 13 bases sitting between them. CDR1 GTSNPN and CDR2 SVGIG come from the germline V gene (reference sequence). The DNA for the CDR3 is TGTGCCTGGAGTACGGGACAACTTCCTGAAGCTTTCTTT. This sequence encodes CAWSTGQLPEAFF.

V usage is TRBV27 and J usage is TRBJ1-4, with D tentatively TRBD1 (6 bases). The V and J ends lost 4 bases and 4 bases respectively, with 10 bases between them. The CDR3 spans 14 residues. Per the germline V gene, CDR1 is MNHEY and CDR2 is SMNVEV (reference sequence). CDR3 residues: CASSSGAFNEKLFF. Here the CDR3 DNA reads TGTGCCAGCAGTTCGGGGGCGTTTAATGAAAAACTGTTTTTT.